This is a list of T cell receptor beta chains from one sample in a study of T cell responses to AZD1222 COVID-19 vaccine. This table comes from immunoSEQ multiplex PCR, and its TCRdb copy is limited to in-frame clones, with some not included. The sample has about 210,000 clones; roughly 94% are singletons. The sequencing used peripheral blood, collected 28 days after the second dose of the MenACWY control vaccine. Receptor source: an adult who received the MenACWY meningococcal vaccine as a control. Both conserved end residues are part of each CDR3. A D gene is named only where the DNA matches it firmly.

d_call cdr3_length j_call v_call cdr3_aa
. 16 TRBJ1-4 TRBV28 CASSLIPGSMNEKLFF
TRBD1 14 TRBJ1-2 TRBV2 CASLGGTGDYGYTF
TRBD1 15 TRBJ1-5 TRBV19 CASSINRGIDQPQHF
. 12 TRBJ1-5 TRBV29-1 CSAGHLNQPQHF
. 14 TRBJ1-3 TRBV6-5 CASTLRGGGNTIYF
. 13 TRBJ1-1 TRBV7-2 CASSLDLNTEAFF
TRBD2 18 TRBJ2-4 TRBV4-3 CASSQDRASGVAKNIQYF
. 13 TRBJ1-5 TRBV7-2 CASSSLPNQPQHF
. 12 TRBJ1-4 TRBV28 CASAGPAEKLFF
. 14 TRBJ2-7 TRBV27 CASSLSGSSYEQYF